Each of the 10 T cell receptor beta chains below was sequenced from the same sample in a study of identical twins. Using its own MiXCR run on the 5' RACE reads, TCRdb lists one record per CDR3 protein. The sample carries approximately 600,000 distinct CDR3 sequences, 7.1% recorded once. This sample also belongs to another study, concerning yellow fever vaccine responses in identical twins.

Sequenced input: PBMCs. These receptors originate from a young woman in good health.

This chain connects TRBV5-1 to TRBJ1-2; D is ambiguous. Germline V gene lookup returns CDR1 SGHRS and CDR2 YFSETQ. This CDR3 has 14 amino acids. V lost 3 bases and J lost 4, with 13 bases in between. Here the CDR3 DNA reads TGCGCCAGCAGCTCCTCTCAAGACCGCTATGGCTACACCTTC. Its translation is CASSSSQDRYGYTF.

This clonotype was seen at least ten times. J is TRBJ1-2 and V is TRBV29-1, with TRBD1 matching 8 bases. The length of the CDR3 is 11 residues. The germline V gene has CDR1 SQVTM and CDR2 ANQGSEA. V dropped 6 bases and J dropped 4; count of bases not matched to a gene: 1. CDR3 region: CSVGQGYGYTF. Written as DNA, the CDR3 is TGCAGCGTCGGACAGGGCTATGGCTACACCTTC.

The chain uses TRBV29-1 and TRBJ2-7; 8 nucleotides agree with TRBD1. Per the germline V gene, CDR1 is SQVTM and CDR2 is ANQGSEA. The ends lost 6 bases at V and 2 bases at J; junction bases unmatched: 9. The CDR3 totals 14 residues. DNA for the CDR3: TGCAGCGTCGATGGACAGGGAAACCCCTACGAGCAGTACTTC. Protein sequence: CSVDGQGNPYEQYF.

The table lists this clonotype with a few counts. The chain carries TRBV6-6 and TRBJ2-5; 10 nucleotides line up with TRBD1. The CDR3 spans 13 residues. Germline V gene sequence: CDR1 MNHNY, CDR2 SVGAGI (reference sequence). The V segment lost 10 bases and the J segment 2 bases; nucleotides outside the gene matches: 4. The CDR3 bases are TGTGCCACCTTGGGACAGGGGCAAGAGACCCAGTACTTC. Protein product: CATLGQGQETQYF.

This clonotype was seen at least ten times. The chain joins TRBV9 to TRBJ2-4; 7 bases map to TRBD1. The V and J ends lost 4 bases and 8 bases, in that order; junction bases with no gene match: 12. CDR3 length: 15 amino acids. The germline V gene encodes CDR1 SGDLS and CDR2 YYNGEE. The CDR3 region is CASSPATGNWDIQYF. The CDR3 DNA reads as TGTGCCAGCAGCCCCGCGACAGGGAATTGGGACATTCAGTACTTC.

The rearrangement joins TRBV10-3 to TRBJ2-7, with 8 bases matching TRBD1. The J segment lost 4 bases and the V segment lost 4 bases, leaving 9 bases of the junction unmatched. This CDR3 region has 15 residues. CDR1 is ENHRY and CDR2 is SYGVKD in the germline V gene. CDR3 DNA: TGTGCCATCAGTGCTTCCGAGACAGGGGAGTACGAGCAGTACTTC. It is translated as CAISASETGEYEQYF.

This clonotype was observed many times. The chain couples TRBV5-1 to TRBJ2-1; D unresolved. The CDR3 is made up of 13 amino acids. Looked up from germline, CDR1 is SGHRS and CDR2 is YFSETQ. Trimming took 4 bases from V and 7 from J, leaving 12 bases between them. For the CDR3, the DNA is TGCGCCAGCAGCGTAGGCCCCGGGAATGAGCAGTTCTTC. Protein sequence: CASSVGPGNEQFF.

CDR3 in DNA: TGTGCCAGCAGCTTAGGACAGGGGGTATCCTACAATGAGCAGTTCTTC. This gives the protein CASSLGQGVSYNEQFF. V gene TRBV28 combines with J gene TRBJ2-1; 10 bases are shared with TRBD1. The CDR3 is 16 amino acids. Looked up from germline, CDR1 is MDHEN and CDR2 is SYDVKM. Trimming removed 6 bases from V and 1 base from J; junction bases left unmatched: 6.

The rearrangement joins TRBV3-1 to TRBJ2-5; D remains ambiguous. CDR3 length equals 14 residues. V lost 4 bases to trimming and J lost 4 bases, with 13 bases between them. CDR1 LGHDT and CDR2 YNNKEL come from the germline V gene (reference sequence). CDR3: CASSPHPWGETQYF. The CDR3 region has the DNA TGTGCCAGCAGCCCGCACCCCTGGGGAGAGACCCAGTACTTC.

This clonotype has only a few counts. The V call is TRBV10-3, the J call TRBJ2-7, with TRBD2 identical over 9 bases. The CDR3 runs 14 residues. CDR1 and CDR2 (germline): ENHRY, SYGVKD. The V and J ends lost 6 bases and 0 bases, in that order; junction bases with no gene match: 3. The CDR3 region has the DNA TGTGCCATCAGCCCTAGCGGGAACTCCTACGAGCAGTACTTC. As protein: CAISPSGNSYEQYF.